This T cell receptor beta chain was sequenced for a study of blood T cell repertoires in COVID-19. Under the authors' procedure: Scientists estimated how many nucleated cells there were by amplifying reference gene primers. Repertoires were generated with immunoSEQ multiplex PCR, while TCRdb's copy carries only in-frame clones and drops some. V, J and clone size are taken as reported in that table, and D and trimming were inferred from the DNA itself. The repertoire holds about 130,000 clones, with about 79% as singletons. V shed 5 bases, J shed 0 bases, and the junction held 8 bases outside the gene matches. Germline lookup yields CDR1 GTSNPN and CDR2 SVGIG (reference sequence). The CDR3 is 15 residues long.

The TCR comes from a woman between 45 and 65 years old with acute or convalescent COVID-19. The source material was peripheral blood. This chain joins TRBV30 and TRBJ2-3, with TRBD1 matching over 7 bases. The CDR3 spells CAWGERGLSTDTQYF. CDR3 nucleotide sequence: TGTGCCTGGGGGGAAAGGGGGCTCAGCACAGATACGCAGTATTTT.